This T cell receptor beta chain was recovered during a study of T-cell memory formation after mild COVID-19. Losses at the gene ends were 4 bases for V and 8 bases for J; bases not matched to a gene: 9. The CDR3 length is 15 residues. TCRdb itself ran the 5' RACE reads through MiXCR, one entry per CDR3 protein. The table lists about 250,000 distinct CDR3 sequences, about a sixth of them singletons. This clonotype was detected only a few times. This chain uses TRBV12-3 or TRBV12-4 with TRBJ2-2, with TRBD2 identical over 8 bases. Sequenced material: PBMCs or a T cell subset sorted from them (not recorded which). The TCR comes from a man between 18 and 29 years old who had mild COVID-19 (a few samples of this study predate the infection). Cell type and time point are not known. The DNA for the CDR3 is TGTGCCAGCAGTTCGAGCGGGGGAGTAGTAGGGGAGCTGTTTTTT. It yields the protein CASSSSGGVVGELFF.